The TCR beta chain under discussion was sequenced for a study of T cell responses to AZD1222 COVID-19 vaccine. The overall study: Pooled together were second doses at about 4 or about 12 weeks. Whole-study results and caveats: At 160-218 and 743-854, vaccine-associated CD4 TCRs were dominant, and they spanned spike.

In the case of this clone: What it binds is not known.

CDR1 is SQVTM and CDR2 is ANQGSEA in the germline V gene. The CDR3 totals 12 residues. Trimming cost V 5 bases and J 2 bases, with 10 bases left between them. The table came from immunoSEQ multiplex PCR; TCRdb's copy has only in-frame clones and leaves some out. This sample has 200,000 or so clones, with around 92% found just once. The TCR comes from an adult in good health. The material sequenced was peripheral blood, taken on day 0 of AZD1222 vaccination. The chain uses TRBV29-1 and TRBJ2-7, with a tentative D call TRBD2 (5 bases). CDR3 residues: CSVHGLTYEQYF. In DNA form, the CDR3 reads TGCAGCGTTCACGGACTCACCTACGAGCAGTACTTC.